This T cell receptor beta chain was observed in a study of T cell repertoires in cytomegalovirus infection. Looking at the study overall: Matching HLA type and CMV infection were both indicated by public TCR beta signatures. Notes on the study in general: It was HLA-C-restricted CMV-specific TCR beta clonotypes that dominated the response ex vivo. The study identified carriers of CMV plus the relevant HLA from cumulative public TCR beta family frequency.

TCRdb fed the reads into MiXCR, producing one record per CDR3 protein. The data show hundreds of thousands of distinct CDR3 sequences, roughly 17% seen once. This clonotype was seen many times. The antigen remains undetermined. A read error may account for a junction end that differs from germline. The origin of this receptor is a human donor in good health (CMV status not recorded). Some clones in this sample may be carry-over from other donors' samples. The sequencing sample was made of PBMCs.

The CDR3, as DNA: TGTGCCAGCAGCCTAGCAAGCGGGGGGGCTTTAGATACGCAGTATTTT. Protein sequence: CASSLASGGALDTQYF. The chain couples TRBV7-8 to TRBJ2-3; TRBD2 aligns across 10 bases. This CDR3 is built from 16 residues. Germline V lookup: CDR1 SGHVS, CDR2 FQNEAQ.